A single TCR beta chain is shown here with its context. Its antigen is still unknown. This sample was taken from a study of response to subunit inactivated influenza vaccine. Study results and limitations: Each seasonal influenza vaccination, the authors suggested, recruits few new T cells.

This CDR3 is built from 17 residues. Per germline, CDR1 MDHEN and CDR2 SYDVKM. The V segment lost 6 bases and the J segment 0 bases; nucleotides outside the gene matches: 8. TCRdb re-analysed the RT-PCR reads in MiXCR, keeping a single row per CDR3 protein. This sample has 550,000 to 600,000 distinct CDR3 sequences, with approximately 12% found just once. The clonotype originates from a man over 45 who received an inactivated influenza vaccine. The material was PBMCs from blood, obtained on the day of vaccination. V usage is TRBV28 and J usage is TRBJ1-1; 12 nucleotides align to TRBD1. Here the CDR3 reads CASRPGTGGALNTEAFF. The CDR3 DNA reads TGTGCCAGCAGGCCCGGGACAGGGGGCGCATTGAACACTGAAGCTTTCTTT.